Shown below are 6 T cell receptor beta chains from a single sample sequenced in a study of Ad26.COV2.S vaccination and SARS-CoV-2 variants. Profiling relied on immunoSEQ multiplex PCR, and the TCRdb table lists in-frame clones only, not all of them. The table lists 400,000 to 450,000 clones, about 90% of them singletons, with around 1.8% in the top ten. Treatment specified: 15 to 20 received Ad26.COV2.S at low or high dose, single or two shots; 5 received placebo; per-sample allocation not given. Collection of samples fell on day 63 after the first vaccine or placebo injection. Sequenced here: peripheral blood, sampled in a trial of Ad26.COV2.S vaccine versus placebo. The receptors stem from a person aged 18-65 years who received the Ad26.COV2.S COVID-19 vaccine or a placebo.

The chain is built from TRBV25-1 and TRBJ1-2; D not certain. The CDR3 length is 12 residues. The germline CDR1 and CDR2 sequences are MGHDK and SYGVNS. V was trimmed by 0 bases and J by 6 bases, leaving 5 bases between them. CDR3 DNA: TGTGCCAGCAGTGAATATAGGGATGGCTACACCTTC. It encodes CASSEYRDGYTF.

This chain uses TRBV19 with TRBJ2-3; 11 bases line up with TRBD2. The V segment lost 8 bases and the J segment 4 bases; nucleotides outside the gene matches: 8. CDR1 and CDR2 (germline): LNHDA, SQIVND (reference sequence). The CDR3 contains 15 residues. The CDR3 is CASHVSGGVPDTQYF. The CDR3 nucleotides are TGTGCCAGTCATGTTAGCGGGGGGGTTCCAGATACGCAGTATTTT.

CDR3 in amino acids: CSASGGGNQPQHF. The CDR3 coding sequence is TGCAGTGCTAGTGGGGGGGGCAATCAGCCCCAGCATTTT. The chain combines TRBV20-1 with TRBJ1-5, with a possible D match to TRBD1 (5 bases). The germline CDR1 and CDR2 sequences are DFQATT and SNEGSKA (reference sequence). Trimming took off 3 bases at V and 2 bases at J, with 8 bases between the two ends. The CDR3 contains 13 residues.

Note on this clone: A junction boundary mismatches the germline segment, possibly from a read error. The rearrangement links TRBV7-7 to TRBJ2-1; D possibly corresponds to TRBD1 (6 bases). The CDR3 consists of 15 residues. Germline CDR1 reads SSHAT; CDR2 reads FNYEAQ (reference sequence). In nucleotides, the CDR3 is TGTGCTAGCAGCCATACAGGGAGCTCCTACAATGAGCAGTTCTTC. Translating it yields CASSHTGSSYNEQFF.

The chain combines TRBV4-3 with TRBJ2-3, with a weak D call TRBD2 (7 bases). Germline lookup yields CDR1 LGHNA and CDR2 YSLEER. With 4 bases removed from V and 1 base from J, the gap between germline ends came to 15 bases. This CDR3 is 16 amino acids long. The CDR3 region has the DNA TGCGCCAGCAGCCCTGGCGGCGGGGGCCGCACAGATACGCAGTATTTT. Encoded protein: CASSPGGGGRTDTQYF.

This chain connects TRBV5-1 to TRBJ1-2, with D perhaps matching TRBD1 (5 bases). The CDR3 totals 18 residues. CDR1 and CDR2 from the germline V gene are SGHRS and YFSETQ. Trimming cost V 0 bases and J 0 bases, with 18 bases left between them. Written as DNA, the CDR3 is TGCGCCAGCAGCTTGGAGGGCATCGGGGGGAAAACTAACTATGGCTACACCTTC. This codes for CASSLEGIGGKTNYGYTF. The whole variable domain, filled in from reference TRBV5-1 and TRBJ1-2, reads KAGVTQTPRYLIKTRGQQVTLSCSPISGHRSVSWYQQTPGQGLQFLFEYFSETQRNKGNFPGRFSGRQFSNSRSEMNVSTLELGDSALYLCASSLEGIGGKTNYGYTFGSGTRLTVV.